This TCR beta chain is drawn from a study of human T cells and chemical hapten exposure (dated by TCRdb to the early 2020s). Notes on the research overall: Libraries were pooled for sequencing, and per-sample TCR yields varied mainly because of small differences in library volumes within the pool. Each blood RNA sample was used to sequence both TCR alpha and TCR beta chains. Peripheral blood TCR repertoire changes were tracked in vivo in alopecia patients during primary and secondary sensitization to the hapten diphenylcyclopropenone (DPC). What the authors observed across the whole study: DPC sensitization did not change how many TCRs were above 1 in 1000 frequency, and no evidence was found of alterations in global repertoire structure. Repeated subsampling changed both the strength of the expansion versus patch-test correlation and the threshold at which that correlation became significant.

Libraries were built with RACE. The sample was run on a NextSeq 500. During library preparation, unique molecular identifiers were attached to individual cDNA molecules so that TCRs could be counted in a quantitative, reproducible way. As for the authors' bioinformatics: Samples had a median of about 96,000 TCRs, with a range from roughly 20,000 to 690,600. The Decombinator software suite was used to annotate the V, J and CDR3 of the TCR reads. For the PS versus PT1 abundance plots, all samples were subsampled to the same number of TCRs (28,000). TCRs were defined as expanded if absent before sensitization and observed at least eight times at the 2-week time point. Starting from the raw public reads, TCRdb applied fastp trimming at Q25, assembled clones with MiXCR and retained in-frame beta chains. Identical CDR3 protein sequences are pooled into one entry, listed with their most common genes and DNA. For this entry, the V and J calls and clone size follow TCRdb and not the study's own pipeline. In all, the sample holds around 130,000 distinct CDR3 sequences, and approximately 9.5% of those were seen once. The ten largest account for approximately 2% of the sample.

The intended sense of this specimen's time point label: healthy volunteer bleed at 2 weeks. Unfractionated whole blood was collected in Tempus Blood RNA tubes, and total RNA was extracted from that blood. Roughly 5 healthy volunteers acted as controls for TCR sequencing and had blood drawn at day 0, 2 weeks and 6 weeks. For this chain, trimming is 0 bases at the V end and 7 bases at the J end, and the number of junction bases without a gene match is 11. Including the terminal cysteine and phenylalanine, the CDR3 comprises 16 residues. Of all the DNA, just the CDR3 is kept, 48 bases in frame from base 1. CDR1 and CDR2 (SGHRS, YFSETQ) derive from the germline V gene. This clonotype was seen only a few times. Its antigen is not yet known. No quality values exist for individual bases; no much larger clone is one base distant.

The chain employs TRBV5-1 and TRBJ2-3, with 7 central nucleotides matching TRBD2. The clonotype comes from a male donor in good health. Some clones in this sample may be carry-over from other donors' samples. The specimen sequenced was whole blood. The CDR3 region: CASSLAVGGPKNTQYF. The DNA sequence follows: TGCGCCAGCAGCTTGGCGGTGGGAGGGCCGAAGAATACGCAGTATTTT.